This T cell receptor (beta chain) was sequenced in a study of Ad26.COV2.S vaccination and SARS-CoV-2 variants. Study overall: Ad26.COV2.S given intramuscularly, once or twice 56 days apart. Study outcomes and limitations: Vaccinees displayed broader spike-specific TCR repertoires than placebo recipients. Marked by substantial breadth, spike-specific CD8+ and CD4+ T cell responses were reportedly seen after vaccination.

This CDR3 is 13 amino acids long. CDR1 is KGHSH and CDR2 is LQKENI in the germline V gene. V shed 2 bases and J shed 1 base, with 5 bases lying between them. The table came from immunoSEQ multiplex PCR; TCRdb's copy has only in-frame clones and leaves some out. The sample contains 300,000 to 350,000 clones, roughly 90% of which appear only once. Turning to this clone: Antigen: not known.

Sample treatment: roughly 19 received Ad26.COV2.S at low or high dose, single or two shots; several received placebo; per-sample allocation not given. After the first vaccine or placebo injection, samples were drawn on day 63. A Boston donor was an adult aged 18-55 years. The chain employs TRBV18 and TRBJ1-1, with unresolved D. This clonotype originated in a person aged 18-65 years who received the Ad26.COV2.S COVID-19 vaccine or a placebo. Sequenced material: peripheral blood, taken in a trial of Ad26.COV2.S vaccine versus placebo. CDR3 loop: CASSPNQNTEAFF. CDR3 nucleotide sequence: TGTGCCAGCTCACCAAACCAGAACACTGAAGCTTTCTTT.